Listed below are T cell receptor beta chains from one sample, sequenced in a study of metastatic and nonmetastatic thyroid tumors. TCRdb ran MiXCR on the PCR reads. The table includes tens of thousands of clones, 10% to 15% detected once. The sequenced material came from blood. The receptors come from a female donor with papillary thyroid cancer or a benign thyroid nodule (not recorded which). Some clones in this sample may be carry-over from other donors' samples. Each CDR3 is given with its conserved first and last residue. D genes are given only for firm matches. Not every row has a clone size; where given, it reads once, few, many or a size class.

j_call: TRBJ2-1
v_call: TRBV27
d_call: -
clone_size: -
cdr3_aa: CASSRAVPYNEQFF
cdr3_nt: TGTGCCAGCAGCCGTGCCGTGCCCTACAATGAGCAGTTCTTC

j_call: TRBJ2-1
v_call: TRBV30
d_call: TRBD1
clone_size: many
cdr3_aa: CAWSPPQGVPSYNEQFF
cdr3_nt: TGTGCCTGGAGTCCCCCGCAGGGGGTTCCGTCCTACAATGAGCAGTTCTTC

j_call: TRBJ2-2
v_call: TRBV29-1
d_call: -
clone_size: many
cdr3_aa: CSVEPRGFDGELFF
cdr3_nt: TGCAGCGTTGAACCTCGGGGTTTTGACGGGGAGCTGTTTTTT

j_call: TRBJ1-1
v_call: TRBV4-1
d_call: TRBD1
clone_size: many
cdr3_aa: CASSRTGQGSYIEAFF
cdr3_nt: TGCGCCAGCAGCCGGACCGGACAGGGGAGTTACATTGAAGCTTTCTTT

j_call: TRBJ2-3
v_call: TRBV6-5
d_call: -
clone_size: many
cdr3_aa: CASSYSKWGRSTDTQYF
cdr3_nt: TGTGCCAGCAGTTACTCAAAGTGGGGCAGGAGCACAGATACGCAGTATTTT

j_call: TRBJ2-7
v_call: TRBV5-1
d_call: -
clone_size: many
cdr3_aa: CASSFHLQGADYEQYF
cdr3_nt: TGCGCCAGCAGCTTTCACTTACAGGGAGCTGATTACGAGCAGTACTTC

j_call: TRBJ2-7
v_call: TRBV12-3/TRBV12-4
d_call: -
clone_size: medium-sized
cdr3_aa: CASSLDPGDYEQYF
cdr3_nt: TGTGCCAGCAGTTTGGACCCGGGGGACTACGAGCAGTACTTC

j_call: TRBJ2-5
v_call: TRBV5-4
d_call: -
clone_size: many
cdr3_aa: CASSPGNQETQYF
cdr3_nt: TGTGCCAGCAGCCCCGGGAACCAAGAGACCCAGTACTTC

j_call: TRBJ1-1
v_call: TRBV11-2
d_call: -
clone_size: many
cdr3_aa: CASSKYTQGSTEAFF
cdr3_nt: TGTGCCAGCAGCAAATACACTCAGGGCTCCACTGAAGCTTTCTTT

j_call: TRBJ1-2
v_call: TRBV4-2
d_call: -
clone_size: many
cdr3_aa: CASSQDSGAFSYGYTF
cdr3_nt: TGTGCCAGCAGCCAAGATTCGGGGGCATTTAGCTATGGCTACACCTTC

j_call: TRBJ2-3
v_call: TRBV11-1
d_call: TRBD2
clone_size: many
cdr3_aa: CASSLGLAVFTTDTQYF
cdr3_nt: TGTGCCAGCAGCTTAGGACTAGCGGTTTTCACCACGGATACGCAGTATTTT

j_call: TRBJ1-2
v_call: TRBV4-1
d_call: TRBD1
clone_size: -
cdr3_aa: CARSLRGGDRGLYDYGYTF
cdr3_nt: TGCGCCAGAAGCCTCAGGGGTGGTGACAGGGGGCTTTACGACTATGGCTACACCTTC

j_call: TRBJ2-3
v_call: TRBV20-1
d_call: TRBD2
clone_size: many
cdr3_aa: CSASGASGITDTQYF
cdr3_nt: TGCAGTGCTAGCGGGGCTAGCGGTATCACAGATACGCAGTATTTT

j_call: TRBJ1-2
v_call: TRBV30
d_call: -
clone_size: -
cdr3_aa: CAWGQLANYGYTF
cdr3_nt: TGTGCCTGGGGCCAGTTAGCTAACTATGGCTACACCTTC

j_call: TRBJ1-2
v_call: TRBV28
d_call: TRBD1
clone_size: many
cdr3_aa: CASSWQGGRYGYTF
cdr3_nt: TGTGCCAGCAGTTGGCAGGGGGGTCGTTATGGCTACACCTTC

j_call: TRBJ2-3
v_call: TRBV9
d_call: TRBD2
clone_size: few
cdr3_aa: CASSHGLAPSTDTRYF
cdr3_nt: TGTGCCAGCAGCCACGGACTAGCGCCTAGCACAGATACGCGGTATTTT

j_call: TRBJ2-7
v_call: TRBV6-5
d_call: TRBD2
clone_size: many
cdr3_aa: CASSYSNLGGRLEQYF
cdr3_nt: TGTGCCAGCAGTTACTCGAATCTTGGCGGGAGACTCGAGCAGTACTTC

j_call: TRBJ1-2
v_call: TRBV6-1
d_call: -
clone_size: medium-sized
cdr3_aa: CASSDTAGGTNYGYTF
cdr3_nt: TGTGCCAGCAGTGATACCGCTGGGGGGACAAACTATGGCTACACCTTC

j_call: TRBJ2-7
v_call: TRBV6-1
d_call: -
clone_size: many
cdr3_aa: CASSPSTSLAYEQYF
cdr3_nt: TGTGCCAGCAGTCCATCGACTAGTTTGGCCTACGAGCAGTACTTC

j_call: TRBJ2-3
v_call: TRBV6-6
d_call: -
clone_size: many
cdr3_aa: CASSYSGPRDTQYF
cdr3_nt: TGTGCCAGCAGTTACTCAGGACCCAGAGATACGCAGTATTTT

j_call: TRBJ2-2
v_call: TRBV12-3/TRBV12-4
d_call: TRBD2
clone_size: -
cdr3_aa: CANGLAGGGELFF
cdr3_nt: TGTGCCAACGGACTAGCGGGAGGGGGGGAGCTGTTTTTT

j_call: TRBJ1-5
v_call: TRBV12-5
d_call: -
clone_size: many
cdr3_aa: CASGPSSGHNNNQPQHF
cdr3_nt: TGTGCTAGTGGCCCATCCTCGGGTCACAATAACAATCAGCCCCAGCATTTT

j_call: TRBJ2-3
v_call: TRBV2
d_call: -
clone_size: many
cdr3_aa: CASKARPNPDTQYF
cdr3_nt: TGTGCCAGCAAGGCCAGGCCTAACCCAGATACGCAGTATTTT

j_call: TRBJ2-1
v_call: TRBV4-1
d_call: -
clone_size: many
cdr3_aa: CASSQVLHEQFF
cdr3_nt: TGCGCCAGCAGCCAAGTATTGCATGAGCAGTTCTTC

j_call: TRBJ2-3
v_call: TRBV11-3
d_call: TRBD1
clone_size: many
cdr3_aa: CASSFKGAADTQYF
cdr3_nt: TGTGCCAGCAGCTTCAAGGGGGCGGCGGATACGCAGTATTTT

j_call: TRBJ2-3
v_call: TRBV20-1
d_call: TRBD2
clone_size: many
cdr3_aa: CSARASSGRWDTQYF
cdr3_nt: TGCAGTGCTAGAGCCTCTAGCGGGAGGTGGGATACGCAGTATTTT

j_call: TRBJ1-2
v_call: TRBV4-2
d_call: -
clone_size: many
cdr3_aa: CASSQVEDGSYTF
cdr3_nt: TGTGCCAGCAGCCAAGTTGAAGACGGATCCTACACCTTC

j_call: TRBJ1-6
v_call: TRBV7-3
d_call: -
clone_size: many
cdr3_aa: CASSLIGGRSPLHF
cdr3_nt: TGTGCCAGCAGCTTAATTGGGGGGCGATCACCCCTCCACTTT

j_call: TRBJ2-7
v_call: TRBV28
d_call: -
clone_size: -
cdr3_aa: CASIPRGGYEQYF
cdr3_nt: TGTGCCAGCATACCGCGGGGTGGCTACGAGCAGTACTTC

j_call: TRBJ2-7
v_call: TRBV6-2/TRBV6-3
d_call: -
clone_size: many
cdr3_aa: CASSYYDYEQYF
cdr3_nt: TGTGCCAGCAGTTACTATGACTACGAGCAGTACTTC

j_call: TRBJ2-3
v_call: TRBV5-1
d_call: -
clone_size: many
cdr3_aa: CASSPGYTDTQYF
cdr3_nt: TGCGCCAGCAGCCCCGGGTACACAGATACGCAGTATTTT

j_call: TRBJ2-7
v_call: TRBV6-1
d_call: -
clone_size: few
cdr3_aa: CAGSVWDLYEQYF
cdr3_nt: TGTGCCGGCAGTGTATGGGACCTCTACGAGCAGTACTTC

j_call: TRBJ2-5
v_call: TRBV7-9
d_call: -
clone_size: many
cdr3_aa: CASSWGGAQETQYF
cdr3_nt: TGTGCCAGCAGCTGGGGGGGGGCTCAAGAGACCCAGTACTTC

j_call: TRBJ1-1
v_call: TRBV7-8
d_call: -
clone_size: -
cdr3_aa: CASSFSPGERGTEAFF
cdr3_nt: TGTGCCAGCAGCTTTTCCCCAGGGGAGCGCGGCACTGAAGCTTTCTTT

j_call: TRBJ2-7
v_call: TRBV9
d_call: -
clone_size: many
cdr3_aa: CASSVVPRGEQYF
cdr3_nt: TGTGCCAGCAGCGTAGTTCCCAGGGGCGAGCAGTACTTC

j_call: TRBJ2-2
v_call: TRBV6-1
d_call: TRBD2
clone_size: -
cdr3_aa: CASSRTSEAGELFF
cdr3_nt: TGTGCCAGCAGCCGGACTAGCGAGGCCGGGGAGCTGTTTTTT

j_call: TRBJ2-3
v_call: TRBV11-3
d_call: TRBD2
clone_size: many
cdr3_aa: CASSLVRGTSGSRGTQYF
cdr3_nt: TGTGCCAGCAGCTTAGTTAGAGGGACTAGCGGGAGCCGGGGTACGCAGTATTTT

j_call: TRBJ2-5
v_call: TRBV5-1
d_call: -
clone_size: many
cdr3_aa: CASSLQDSMETQYF
cdr3_nt: TGCGCCAGCAGCTTGCAGGACAGCATGGAGACCCAGTACTTC

j_call: TRBJ2-1
v_call: TRBV2
d_call: TRBD1
clone_size: medium-sized
cdr3_aa: CASRTGAEQFF
cdr3_nt: TGTGCCAGCAGGACAGGGGCTGAGCAGTTCTTC

j_call: TRBJ1-2
v_call: TRBV11-1
d_call: -
clone_size: many
cdr3_aa: CASSLALGGAVGGYTF
cdr3_nt: TGTGCCAGCAGCTTAGCCCTGGGGGGGGCGGTTGGTGGCTACACCTTC

j_call: TRBJ2-2
v_call: TRBV5-1
d_call: -
clone_size: many
cdr3_aa: CASSLGTSNTGELFF
cdr3_nt: TGCGCCAGCAGCTTGGGGACTTCCAACACCGGGGAGCTGTTTTTT

j_call: TRBJ2-3
v_call: TRBV7-3
d_call: TRBD1
clone_size: -
cdr3_aa: CASKSTGTDTQYF
cdr3_nt: TGTGCCAGCAAATCGACAGGGACAGATACGCAGTATTTT

j_call: TRBJ1-5
v_call: TRBV5-5
d_call: -
clone_size: few
cdr3_aa: CASSLATGNQPQHF
cdr3_nt: TGTGCCAGCAGCTTGGCCACAGGTAATCAGCCCCAGCATTTT

j_call: TRBJ2-5
v_call: TRBV12-3/TRBV12-4
d_call: -
clone_size: few
cdr3_aa: CASSRIDKGETQYF
cdr3_nt: TGTGCCAGCAGCCGGATTGACAAAGGGGAGACCCAGTACTTC

j_call: TRBJ2-5
v_call: TRBV6-1
d_call: TRBD1
clone_size: many
cdr3_aa: CASSPSSQGPAETQYF
cdr3_nt: TGTGCCAGCAGTCCATCTTCACAGGGGCCGGCTGAGACCCAGTACTTC

j_call: TRBJ1-2
v_call: TRBV3-1
d_call: TRBD1
clone_size: many
cdr3_aa: CASSQDWDSLWGYTF
cdr3_nt: TGTGCCAGCAGCCAAGACTGGGACAGCCTCTGGGGCTACACCTTC

j_call: TRBJ1-5
v_call: TRBV12-3/TRBV12-4
d_call: -
clone_size: many
cdr3_aa: CASSHGTDQPQHF
cdr3_nt: TGTGCCAGCAGTCATGGGACGGATCAGCCCCAGCATTTT

j_call: TRBJ2-3
v_call: TRBV20-1
d_call: TRBD2
clone_size: many
cdr3_aa: CSATGLAGTTVTDTQYF
cdr3_nt: TGCAGTGCTACGGGACTAGCAGGAACCACGGTGACAGATACGCAGTATTTT

j_call: TRBJ1-6
v_call: TRBV27
d_call: -
clone_size: many
cdr3_aa: CASPRDYNSPLHF
cdr3_nt: TGTGCCAGCCCCCGGGACTATAATTCACCCCTCCACTTT

j_call: TRBJ2-7
v_call: TRBV12-3/TRBV12-4
d_call: -
clone_size: medium-sized
cdr3_aa: CASSSRGWSSFYEQYF
cdr3_nt: TGTGCCAGCAGTTCGAGGGGTTGGTCCTCCTTCTACGAGCAGTACTTC

j_call: TRBJ2-1
v_call: TRBV7-3
d_call: TRBD2
clone_size: many
cdr3_aa: CASSSTTSGATYNEQFF
cdr3_nt: TGTGCCAGCAGCTCGACGACTAGCGGAGCAACCTACAATGAGCAGTTCTTC

j_call: TRBJ2-1
v_call: TRBV19
d_call: -
clone_size: many
cdr3_aa: CASTRLKGRIDEQFF
cdr3_nt: TGTGCCAGTACCAGGCTCAAAGGGCGAATCGATGAGCAGTTCTTC

j_call: TRBJ2-5
v_call: TRBV28
d_call: -
clone_size: many
cdr3_aa: CASSFSDRQETQYF
cdr3_nt: TGTGCCAGCAGTTTCTCCGACAGACAAGAGACCCAGTACTTC

j_call: TRBJ1-5
v_call: TRBV24-1
d_call: TRBD1
clone_size: many
cdr3_aa: CATSAGTAYQPQHF
cdr3_nt: TGTGCCACCAGTGCAGGGACAGCTTATCAGCCCCAGCATTTT

j_call: TRBJ2-7
v_call: TRBV12-3/TRBV12-4
d_call: TRBD1
clone_size: -
cdr3_aa: CASSPRTGTYEQYF
cdr3_nt: TGTGCCAGCAGCCCTCGGACAGGAACCTACGAGCAGTACTTC

j_call: TRBJ1-1
v_call: TRBV2
d_call: -
clone_size: many
cdr3_aa: CASSRERDTEAFF
cdr3_nt: TGTGCCAGCAGTAGGGAGCGGGACACTGAAGCTTTCTTT

j_call: TRBJ2-1
v_call: TRBV7-6
d_call: -
clone_size: many
cdr3_aa: CASSLMNEQFF
cdr3_nt: TGTGCCAGCAGCTTAATGAATGAGCAGTTCTTC

j_call: TRBJ2-2
v_call: TRBV7-2
d_call: TRBD2
clone_size: many
cdr3_aa: CASSKRLAGAGELFF
cdr3_nt: TGTGCCAGCAGCAAGCGACTAGCGGGAGCCGGGGAGCTGTTTTTT

j_call: TRBJ1-1
v_call: TRBV27
d_call: -
clone_size: many
cdr3_aa: CASRKGGGNTEAFF
cdr3_nt: TGTGCCAGCAGAAAGGGTGGCGGGAACACTGAAGCTTTCTTT

j_call: TRBJ2-2
v_call: TRBV9
d_call: TRBD1
clone_size: many
cdr3_aa: CASSPTQGAGGELFF
cdr3_nt: TGTGCCAGCAGCCCTACACAGGGGGCGGGCGGGGAGCTGTTTTTT